This passage covers 5 T cell receptor beta chains from one sample sequenced in a study of control samples from healthy donors and cancer patients. Some clones are missing from TCRdb's copy, which holds only in-frame ones; the method was immunoSEQ multiplex PCR. The sample includes around 110,000 clones, roughly nine tenths of them seen just once. Sample: PBMCs. All receptors come from a woman between 45 and 60 years old with colorectal cancer.

The chain employs TRBV5-1 and TRBJ2-7; 13 bases map to TRBD2. The CDR3 has 18 amino acids. The ends lost 4 bases at V and 3 bases at J; junction bases unmatched: 13. CDR1 SGHRS and CDR2 YFSETQ come from the germline V gene. The CDR3: CASSPRTSGSGVGYEQYF. DNA for the CDR3: TGCGCCAGCAGCCCCCGGACTAGCGGGAGCGGAGTAGGCTACGAGCAGTACTTC.

The V gene is TRBV7-9, the J gene TRBJ2-3, with 10 bases that match TRBD2. Germline CDR1 SEHNR, CDR2 FQNEAQ (reference sequence). After removal of 2 bases from V and 4 bases from J, the junction contained 6 bases not matched to a gene. The CDR3 extends over 16 amino acids. The DNA of the CDR3 is TGTGCCAGCAGCTTATTTACTAGCGGGGCTGCAGATACGCAGTATTTT. The encoded protein is CASSLFTSGAADTQYF. Full variable domain (outside the CDR3, taken from reference TRBV7-9 and TRBJ2-3): DTGVSQNPRHKITKRGQNVTFRCDPISEHNRLYWYRQTLGQGPEFLTYFQNEAQLEKSRLLSDRFSAERPKGSFSTLEIQRTEQGDSAMYLCASSLFTSGAADTQYFGPGTRLTVL.

J is TRBJ2-5 and V is TRBV12-5, with TRBD1 as a possible D gene (6 bases). CDR1 and CDR2 (germline): LGHNT, FRNRAP. The CDR3 is 14 amino acids. Trimming left V 2 bases short and J 3 bases short, with 10 bases between. CDR3 residues: CASGLSTGKETQYF. CDR3 coding DNA: TGTGCTAGTGGTTTGTCCACAGGGAAAGAGACCCAGTACTTC.

This chain links TRBV27 with TRBJ2-7; a possible D gene is TRBD2 (6 bases). Germline V gene sequence: CDR1 MNHEY, CDR2 SMNVEV (reference sequence). V was trimmed by 2 bases and J by 4 bases, leaving 15 bases between them. The CDR3 contains 15 residues. Here the CDR3 DNA reads TGTGCCAGCAGTTTAGGGCGGGAAGTGTCTTACGAGCAGTACTTC. This gives the protein CASSLGREVSYEQYF.

The chain has TRBV14 and TRBJ2-7; either TRBD1 or TRBD2 may supply D (5 bases each). V dropped 4 bases and J dropped 7 bases, with 11 bases sitting between them. The CDR3 extends over 12 amino acids. CDR1 and CDR2 from the germline V gene are SGHDN and FVKESK. The CDR3 sequence is CASSPPWGEQYF. CDR3 bases: TGTGCCAGCAGCCCCCCCTGGGGGGAGCAGTACTTC.